A single T cell receptor beta chain is shown here with its context. The target antigen is unknown. The source of the sample is a study of T cell repertoires in cytomegalovirus infection. MiXCR, applied by TCRdb to the reads, yields one record per CDR3 protein. The repertoire holds about 360,000 distinct CDR3 sequences, with about 35% as singletons. Trimming cost V 1 base and J 5 bases, with 9 bases left between them. This CDR3 region has 14 residues. The genes are TRBV12-3 or TRBV12-4 and TRBJ1-5; tentatively, D is TRBD1 (5 bases). The source material was cultured PBMCs, sampled from culture after CMV antigen stimulation. This TCR was recovered from a human donor in good health (CMV status not recorded). Some clones in this sample may be carry-over from other donors' samples. The CDR3, as DNA: TGTGCCAGCAGTTTAGGGGGCAGCCATCAGCCCCAGCATTTT. Translated: CASSLGGSHQPQHF.